This T cell receptor (beta chain) stems from a study of siplizumab effects on memory and regulatory T cells. Trimming took 3 bases from V and 1 from J, leaving 6 bases between them. This CDR3 comprises 14 residues. Germline V gives CDR1 MGHRA, CDR2 YSYEKL. Roughly 100,000 TCR templates underwent assay in every sample. The table came from immunoSEQ multiplex PCR; TCRdb's copy has only in-frame clones and leaves some out. The table records some 100,000 clones, more than 85% of them present only once. To note about this clone: No antigen is known for it.

Study-wide results and limits: Many proliferating CD4+ or CD8+ clones remained unclassified. Roughly 75-95% of them could not be assigned either a naive or a memory phenotype. Naive T cells were seemingly more diverse than memory cells, and major contributions to the alloresponse seemed to be made by them. Memory cells that were CD4+ and unstimulated gave rise to alloreactive sequences, which siplizumab significantly reduced.

The sequenced sample consisted of CD4+ T cells sorted from blood. This receptor was obtained from a human donor in good health. This sequence joins TRBV4-1 and TRBJ2-2; D remains unclear. DNA for the CDR3: TGCGCCAGCAGCCATACGGAGAACACCGGGGAGCTGTTTTTT. It specifies CASSHTENTGELFF.